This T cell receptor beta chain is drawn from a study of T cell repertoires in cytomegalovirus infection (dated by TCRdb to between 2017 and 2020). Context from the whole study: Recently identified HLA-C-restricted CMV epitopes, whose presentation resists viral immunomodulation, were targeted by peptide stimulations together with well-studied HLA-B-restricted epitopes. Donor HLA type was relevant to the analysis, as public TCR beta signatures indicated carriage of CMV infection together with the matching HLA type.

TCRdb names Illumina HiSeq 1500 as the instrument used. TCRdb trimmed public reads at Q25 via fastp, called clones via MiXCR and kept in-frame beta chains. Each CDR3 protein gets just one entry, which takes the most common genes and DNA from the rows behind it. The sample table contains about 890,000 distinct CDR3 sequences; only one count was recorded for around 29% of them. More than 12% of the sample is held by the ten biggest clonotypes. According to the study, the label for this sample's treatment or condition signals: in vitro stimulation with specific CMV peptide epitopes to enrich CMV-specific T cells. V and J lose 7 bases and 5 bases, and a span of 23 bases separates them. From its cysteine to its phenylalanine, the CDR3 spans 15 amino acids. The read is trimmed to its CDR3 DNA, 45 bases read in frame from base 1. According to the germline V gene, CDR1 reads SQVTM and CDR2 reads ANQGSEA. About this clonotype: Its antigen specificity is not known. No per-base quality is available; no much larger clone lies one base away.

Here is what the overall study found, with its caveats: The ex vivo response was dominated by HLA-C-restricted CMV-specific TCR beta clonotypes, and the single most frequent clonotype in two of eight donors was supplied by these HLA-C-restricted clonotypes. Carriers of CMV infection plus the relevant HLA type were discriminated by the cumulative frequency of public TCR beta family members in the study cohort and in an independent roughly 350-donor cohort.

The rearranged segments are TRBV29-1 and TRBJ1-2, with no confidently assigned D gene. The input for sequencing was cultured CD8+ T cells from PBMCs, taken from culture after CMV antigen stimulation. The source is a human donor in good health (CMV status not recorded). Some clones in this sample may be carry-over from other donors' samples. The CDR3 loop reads CSARVVADLSYGYTF. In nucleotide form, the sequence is TGCAGCGCTCGCGTGGTGGCGGATCTATCATATGGCTACACCTTC.